This T cell receptor (beta chain) was recorded in a study of shared clonotypes between healthy human individuals. Trimming cost V 4 bases and J 6 bases, with 11 bases left between them. The germline V gene has CDR1 SGHNT and CDR2 YYREEE (reference sequence). CDR3 length: 13 amino acids. Libraries were prepared by immunoSEQ multiplex PCR; TCRdb keeps only in-frame clonotypes and omits some of them. Found here are 2.5 million or so clones, 90% to 95% of them singletons; the top ten hold under 0.15%. The chain links TRBV5-4 to TRBJ2-1; D is unclear. This clonotype was sampled from a man aged 18 to 30 in good health. Sample: naive CD4+ T cells sorted from blood. Subset noted: CD45RA+ positively selected. The CDR3 spells CASSSASGNEQFF. The CDR3, as DNA: TGTGCCAGCAGCAGCGCTAGTGGCAATGAGCAGTTCTTC. Combining the CDR3 with reference TRBV5-4 and TRBJ2-1 gives the whole variable domain ETGVTQSPTHLIKTRGQQVTLRCSSQSGHNTVSWYQQALGQGPQFIFQYYREEENGRGNFPPRFSGLQFPNYSSELNVNALELDDSALYLCASSSASGNEQFFGPGTRLTVL.